This T cell receptor (beta chain) derives from a study of cytomegalovirus exposure and HLA in healthy donors. Findings of the study overall: Reportedly, cytomegalovirus status was diagnosed with high sensitivity and specificity. An assumption of roughly uniform sequencing depth across donors underlay the presence/absence analyses. In a later analysis, TCR beta V- and J-gene trimming showed a link to a missense DCLRE1C variant.

Trimming removed 0 bases at V and 8 bases at J, with 13 bases between. Germline V gene data show CDR1 as GTSNPN and CDR2 as SVGIG (reference sequence). CDR3 size: 13 residues. As concerns this clone: Its antigen remains unidentified.

Use of 60 Vbeta and 13 Jbeta primers characterized the PCR. Data came from immunoSEQ multiplex PCR; TCRdb stores just in-frame clones and leaves some out. The sample has about 140,000 clones, around 84% seen once. The TCR was taken from a boy aged 2 to 9 in good health and CMV-seronegative. Sequencing was performed on PBMCs. This chain links TRBV30 with TRBJ1-1; D is possibly TRBD1 (5 bases). CDR3 protein: CAWSVSSGQEAFF. The DNA for the CDR3 is TGTGCCTGGAGTGTATCATCAGGGCAAGAAGCTTTCTTT. Filled out from reference TRBV30 and TRBJ1-1, the complete variable domain reads SQTIHQWPATLVQPVGSPLSLECTVEGTSNPNLYWYRQAAGRGLQLLFYSVGIGQISSEVPQNLSASRPQDRQFILSSKKLLLSDSGFYLCAWSVSSGQEAFFGQGTRLTVV.